This entry features one T cell receptor (beta chain) sequence. TCRdb keeps only in-frame clones here, not all; method: immunoSEQ multiplex PCR. Among more than 550,000 clones listed, 87% were seen once. V lost 0 bases to trimming and J lost 4 bases, with 13 bases between them. This CDR3 comprises 15 residues. The germline V gene has CDR1 SGHNT and CDR2 YYREEE (reference sequence). This sample was included in a study of shared T cell receptors in the human thymus. These data were also filed under a second study, of human thymus T cells. That paper adds: Having corrective surgery for congenital heart defects, healthy Finnish infants were the ones who donated. Resections removed during corrective heart surgery provided the thymus tissue used. Thymic and blood repertoires appeared to carry a bias in their V and J gene usage.

The sequenced sample was thymocytes. This sequence was found in a boy under two years old with a congenital heart defect. This sequence joins TRBV5-4 and TRBJ1-1; no clear D gene. The CDR3 DNA reads TGTGCCAGCAGCTTGGTCGCGGGCTCGGTCACTGAAGCTTTCTTT. Its translation is CASSLVAGSVTEAFF.